This T cell receptor beta chain came from a study of control samples from healthy donors and cancer patients. Here immunoSEQ multiplex PCR was the method, and the copy in TCRdb shows in-frame clones only, minus some. Here the sample spans some 100,000 clones, more than 85% being singletons. This CDR3 region has 12 residues. Looked up from germline, CDR1 is SQVTM and CDR2 is ANQGSEA. V was pared by 7 bases and J by 8 bases, with 14 bases between. The J gene is TRBJ2-2, the V gene TRBV29-1, with a tentative D call TRBD2 (7 bases). Sequenced input: blood. The TCR was taken from a woman between 45 and 65 years old in good health. The chain's CDR3 is CSGGGDAGELFF. The CDR3 DNA follows: TGCAGCGGAGGGGGGGACGCGGGGGAGCTGTTTTTT.